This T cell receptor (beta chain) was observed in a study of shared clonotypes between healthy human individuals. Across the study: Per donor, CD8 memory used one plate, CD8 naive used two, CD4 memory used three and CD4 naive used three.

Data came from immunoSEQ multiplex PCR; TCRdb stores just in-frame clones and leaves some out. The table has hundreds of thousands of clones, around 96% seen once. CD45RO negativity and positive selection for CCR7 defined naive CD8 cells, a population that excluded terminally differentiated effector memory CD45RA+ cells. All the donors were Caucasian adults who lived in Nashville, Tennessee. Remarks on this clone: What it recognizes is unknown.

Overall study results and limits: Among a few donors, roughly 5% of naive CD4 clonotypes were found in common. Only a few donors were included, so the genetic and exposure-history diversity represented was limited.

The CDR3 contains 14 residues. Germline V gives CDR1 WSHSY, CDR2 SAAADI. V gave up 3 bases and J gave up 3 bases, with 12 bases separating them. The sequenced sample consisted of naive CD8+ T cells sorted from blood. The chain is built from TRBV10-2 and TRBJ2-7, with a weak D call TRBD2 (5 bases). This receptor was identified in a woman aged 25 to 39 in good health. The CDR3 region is CASSETGINYEQYF. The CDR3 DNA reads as TGCGCCAGCAGTGAAACCGGGATAAACTACGAGCAGTACTTC.